This entry lists 20 T cell receptor beta chains sequenced from one sample in a study of blood T cell repertoires in COVID-19. Assay used: immunoSEQ multiplex PCR; TCRdb lists only in-frame clones, some missing. Of some 110,000 clones listed, about four fifths are singletons. Sequenced sample: PBMCs or T cells enriched from blood (not recorded which). Receptors originate from a woman aged 30 to 39 who had recovered from COVID-19.

The V call is TRBV5-4, the J call TRBJ2-3, with D possibly being TRBD2 (6 bases). CDR3 size: 16 residues. V lost 3 bases to trimming and J lost 2 bases, with 16 bases between them. The germline gives CDR1 SGHNT, CDR2 YYREEE (reference sequence). CDR3 in amino acids: CASSSPSAKDTDTQYF. The CDR3 DNA reads TGTGCCAGCAGCTCTCCTAGCGCAAAGGACACAGATACGCAGTATTTT.

This clone was recorded at least ten times. This chain links TRBV20-1 with TRBJ1-5, with 7 positions matching TRBD1. V was clipped by 3 bases and J by 6 bases; unmatched bases: 8. Germline V gives CDR1 DFQATT, CDR2 SNEGSKA (reference sequence). This CDR3 has 14 amino acids. CDR3 nucleotide sequence: TGCAGTGCTAGTTCCTTACAGGGGACTCAGCCCCAGCATTTT. Translation gives CSASSLQGTQPQHF.

The chain links TRBV28 to TRBJ1-3; D may be TRBD1 (5 bases). Germline V lookup: CDR1 MDHEN, CDR2 SYDVKM. The CDR3 consists of 16 residues. V shed 6 bases and J shed 4 bases, with 19 bases lying between them. CDR3 sequence: CASRRSGGGRGNTIYF. The CDR3 nucleotides are TGTGCCAGCAGGAGGTCGGGGGGAGGACGAGGAAACACCATATATTTT.

The V gene is TRBV4-1, the J gene TRBJ2-1, with 10 bases matching TRBD2. J was trimmed by 7 bases and V by 1 base; bases with no gene match: 10. Looked up from germline, CDR1 is MGHRA and CDR2 is YSYEKL. The CDR3 is 17 amino acids. CDR3 region: CASSQGLSSGSKNEQFF. CDR3 nucleotide sequence: TGCGCCAGCAGCCAAGGCCTCTCTAGCGGGAGTAAAAATGAGCAGTTCTTC.

V gene TRBV18 combines with J gene TRBJ1-2, with 8 bases lining up with TRBD1. Germline CDR1 is KGHSH and CDR2 is LQKENI. V was clipped by 6 bases and J by 4 bases; unmatched bases: 10. The length of the CDR3 is 15 residues. The CDR3 DNA follows: TGTGCCAGCTCGCCCGGGACAGGCCAGAGCTATGGCTACACCTTC. The encoded protein is CASSPGTGQSYGYTF.

The gene calls are TRBV7-3 and TRBJ1-5, with D possibly being TRBD1 (6 bases). Trimming stripped 5 bases from V and 1 base from J, with 12 bases between. This CDR3 has 15 residues. Germline V gene sequence: CDR1 SGHTA, CDR2 FQGTGA. The CDR3 loop is CASSTLTGSNQPQHF. Here the CDR3 DNA reads TGTGCCAGCAGCACCCTAACAGGGAGCAATCAGCCCCAGCATTTT.

V is TRBV7-3 and J is TRBJ1-6; TRBD1 matches 7 bases. The germline V gene has CDR1 SGHTA and CDR2 FQGTGA. CDR3 length: 15 residues. V lost 5 bases to trimming and J lost 7 bases; unmatched junction nucleotides: 8. CDR3 sequence: CASSPGTAPNSPLHF. The CDR3 region has the DNA TGTGCCAGCAGCCCTGGGACAGCCCCCAATTCACCCCTCCACTTT.

The chain has TRBV5-6 and TRBJ2-7; 7 positions agree with TRBD2. With 3 bases clipped from V and 3 bases from J, the junction kept 0 bases outside the gene matches. Germline loops: CDR1 SGHDT, CDR2 YYEEEE. The CDR3 runs to 12 residues. Here the CDR3 DNA reads TGTGCCAGCAGCTCGGGAGGCTACGAGCAGTACTTC. Translated: CASSSGGYEQYF.

This CDR3 reads CASSPGTSGRRGTDTQYF. CDR3 sequence (DNA): TGTGCCAGCAGCCCGGGGACTAGCGGGAGGAGGGGCACAGATACGCAGTATTTT. The chain is built from TRBV5-5 and TRBJ2-3; 15 bases are a match to TRBD2. This CDR3 contains 18 residues. V lost 4 bases, J lost 1 base, and 7 bases stayed unmatched. Germline V gene sequence: CDR1 SGHKS, CDR2 YYEKEE (reference sequence).

The table lists this clone with a count of one. This chain links TRBV18 with TRBJ1-3, with 8 bases that match TRBD1. This CDR3 has 16 residues. CDR1 KGHSH and CDR2 LQKENI come from the germline V gene. Trimming cost V 3 bases and J 4 bases; bases outside gene matches: 8. CDR3 loop: CASSPPSTGVGNTIYF. For the CDR3, the DNA is TGTGCCAGCTCACCCCCCTCGACAGGGGTGGGAAACACCATATATTTT.

The chain carries TRBV14 and TRBJ1-1, with D possibly matching TRBD1 (6 bases). The CDR3 is 13 residues long. Per the germline V gene, CDR1 is SGHDN and CDR2 is FVKESK. With 6 bases removed from V and 4 bases from J, the gap between germline ends came to 12 bases. This CDR3 reads CASSFTRGTEAFF. In DNA form, the CDR3 reads TGTGCCAGCAGTTTCACCAGGGGCACTGAAGCTTTCTTT.

The CDR3: CASSFPDRGRGGYTF. The DNA of the CDR3 is TGTGCCAGCAGCTTCCCGGACAGGGGGCGCGGTGGCTACACCTTC. The V call is TRBV7-9, the J call TRBJ1-2; 11 positions match TRBD1. The germline V gene encodes CDR1 SEHNR and CDR2 FQNEAQ (reference sequence). The CDR3 sequence is 15 residues long. V shed 3 bases and J 7 bases; nucleotides not matched to a gene: 7. Combining the CDR3 with reference TRBV7-9 and TRBJ1-2 gives the whole variable domain DTGVSQNPRHKITKRGQNVTFRCDPISEHNRLYWYRQTLGQGPEFLTYFQNEAQLEKSRLLSDRFSAERPKGSFSTLEIQRTEQGDSAMYLCASSFPDRGRGGYTFGSGTRLTVV.

This chain links TRBV15 with TRBJ2-2; TRBD2 is a possible D gene (6 bases). The CDR3 spans 16 residues. V was trimmed by 3 bases and J by 1 base, leaving 12 bases between them. CDR1 is LNHNV and CDR2 is YYDKDF in the germline V gene (reference sequence). In DNA form, the CDR3 reads TGTGCCACCAGCAGCGAACTAGCCCTGAACACCGGGGAGCTGTTTTTT. Amino acid sequence: CATSSELALNTGELFF.

The rearrangement links TRBV11-2 to TRBJ2-7; D is uncertain. The CDR3 contains 14 residues. V lost 1 base and J lost 2, with 9 bases in between. Germline V lookup: CDR1 SGHAT, CDR2 FQNNGV. CDR3 region: CASSLVSPAYEQYF. CDR3 in DNA: TGTGCCAGCAGCTTAGTTTCGCCAGCCTACGAGCAGTACTTC.

The chain joins TRBV7-9 to TRBJ1-4; D possibly corresponds to TRBD1 (6 bases). V was pared by 10 bases and J by 7 bases, with 13 bases between. The CDR3 contains 12 residues. The V gene's germline CDR1 is SEHNR and CDR2 FQNEAQ (reference sequence). The CDR3 reads CATRRGGEKLFF. In nucleotides, the CDR3 is TGTGCCACCCGCAGAGGGGGTGAAAAACTGTTTTTT.

This clone turned up a few times. This chain connects TRBV19 to TRBJ2-1, with D perhaps TRBD2 (5 bases). CDR3 size: 14 residues. The germline V gene has CDR1 LNHDA and CDR2 SQIVND (reference sequence). V dropped 7 bases and J dropped 10 bases, with 20 bases sitting between them. The CDR3 loop reads CASIAGRAPGEQFF. CDR3 coding DNA: TGTGCCAGTATAGCAGGAAGGGCCCCGGGGGAGCAGTTCTTC.

The chain employs TRBV4-3 and TRBJ2-2; TRBD2 matches 8 bases. J gave up 5 bases and V 1 base, and 9 bases lay outside the gene matches. The CDR3 loop spans 17 amino acids. Germline lookup yields CDR1 LGHNA and CDR2 YSLEER. CDR3 sequence (DNA): TGCGCCAGCAGCCAAGCCCAACACGGGGGGGAAACCGGGGAGCTGTTTTTT. Protein product: CASSQAQHGGETGELFF.

J is TRBJ2-7 and V is TRBV28; 10 bases are a match to TRBD1. The germline V gene has CDR1 MDHEN and CDR2 SYDVKM. After removal of 5 bases from V and 5 bases from J, the junction contained 12 bases not matched to a gene. This CDR3 is built from 16 residues. The CDR3 loop reads CASSNAGTGVSHEQYF. CDR3 sequence (DNA): TGTGCCAGCAGTAATGCCGGGACAGGGGTTAGCCACGAGCAGTACTTC. The entire variable domain, with the rest obtained from reference TRBV28 and TRBJ2-7, is as follows: DVKVTQSSRYLVKRTGEKVFLECVQDMDHENMFWYRQDPGLGLRLIYFSYDVKMKEKGDIPEGYSVSREKKERFSLILESASTNQTSMYLCASSNAGTGVSHEQYFGPGTRLTVT.

The chain combines TRBV7-9 with TRBJ2-7; 7 bases agree with TRBD2. Germline V gives CDR1 SEHNR, CDR2 FQNEAQ (reference sequence). V lost 1 base to trimming and J lost 4 bases; unmatched junction nucleotides: 4. CDR3 length: 14 amino acids. In DNA form, the CDR3 reads TGTGCCAGCAGCTTAGATGGTAGCGGGTACGAGCAGTACTTC. Its protein product is CASSLDGSGYEQYF. The whole variable domain, filled in from reference TRBV7-9 and TRBJ2-7, reads DTGVSQNPRHKITKRGQNVTFRCDPISEHNRLYWYRQTLGQGPEFLTYFQNEAQLEKSRLLSDRFSAERPKGSFSTLEIQRTEQGDSAMYLCASSLDGSGYEQYFGPGTRLTVT.

The chain employs TRBV5-4 and TRBJ1-1; 7 bases match TRBD1. This CDR3 contains 14 residues. CDR1 SGHNT and CDR2 YYREEE come from the germline V gene (reference sequence). V lost 5 bases and J lost 7; bases outside the gene matches: 11. CDR3 loop: CASRPVGGAGEAFF. CDR3 nucleotides: TGTGCCAGCAGGCCGGTAGGGGGCGCTGGTGAAGCTTTCTTT.